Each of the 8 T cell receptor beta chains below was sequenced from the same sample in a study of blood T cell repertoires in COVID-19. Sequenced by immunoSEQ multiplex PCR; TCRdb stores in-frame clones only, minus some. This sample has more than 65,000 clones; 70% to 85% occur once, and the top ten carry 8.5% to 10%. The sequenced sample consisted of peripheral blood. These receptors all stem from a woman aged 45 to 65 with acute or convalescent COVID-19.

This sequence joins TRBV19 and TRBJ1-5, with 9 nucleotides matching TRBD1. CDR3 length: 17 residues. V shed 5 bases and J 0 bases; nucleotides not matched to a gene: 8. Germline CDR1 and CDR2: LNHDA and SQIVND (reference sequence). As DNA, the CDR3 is TGTGCCAGTAGTCCCTCGGACAGGGGTAGTAGCAATCAGCCCCAGCATTTT. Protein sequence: CASSPSDRGSSNQPQHF.

The CDR3 reads CASSFVQRAYNEQFF. Here the CDR3 DNA reads TGTGCCAGCAGTTTTGTACAGCGGGCCTACAATGAGCAGTTCTTC. The V and J genes are TRBV27 and TRBJ2-1, with TRBD2 as a possible D gene (6 bases). The V and J ends lost 3 bases and 2 bases respectively, with 11 bases between them. Looked up from germline, CDR1 is MNHEY and CDR2 is SMNVEV (reference sequence). The CDR3 spans 15 residues.

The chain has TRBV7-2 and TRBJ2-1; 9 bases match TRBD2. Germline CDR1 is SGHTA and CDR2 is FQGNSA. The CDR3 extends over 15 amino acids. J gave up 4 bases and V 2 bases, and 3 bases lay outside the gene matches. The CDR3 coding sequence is TGTGCCAGCAGCTTACGAACTAGCGGGTACAATGAGCAGTTCTTC. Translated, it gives CASSLRTSGYNEQFF.

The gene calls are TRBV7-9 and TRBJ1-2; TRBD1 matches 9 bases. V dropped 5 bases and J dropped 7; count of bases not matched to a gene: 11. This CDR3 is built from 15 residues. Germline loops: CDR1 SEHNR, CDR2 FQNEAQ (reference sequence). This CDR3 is CASSEAGTGTLGYTF. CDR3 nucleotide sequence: TGTGCCAGCAGCGAGGCCGGGACAGGGACCCTTGGCTACACCTTC.

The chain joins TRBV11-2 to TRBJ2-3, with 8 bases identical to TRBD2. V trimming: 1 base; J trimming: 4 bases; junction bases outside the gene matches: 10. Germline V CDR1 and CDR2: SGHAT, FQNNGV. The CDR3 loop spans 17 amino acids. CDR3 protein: CASSLGLRGGPSDTQYF. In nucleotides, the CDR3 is TGTGCCAGCAGCTTAGGGTTGCGCGGGGGGCCGTCAGATACGCAGTATTTT.

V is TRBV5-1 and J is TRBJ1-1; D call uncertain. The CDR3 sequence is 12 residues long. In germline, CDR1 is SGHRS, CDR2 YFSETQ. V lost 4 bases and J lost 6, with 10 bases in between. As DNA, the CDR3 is TGCGCCAGCAGCCTGCTCGGGGCTGAAGCTTTCTTT. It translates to CASSLLGAEAFF.

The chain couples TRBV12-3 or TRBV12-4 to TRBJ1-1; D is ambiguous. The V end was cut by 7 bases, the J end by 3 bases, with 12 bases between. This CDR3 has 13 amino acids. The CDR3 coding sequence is TGTGCCAGCACCTCAGGAGGCTACACTGAAGCTTTCTTT. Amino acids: CASTSGGYTEAFF.

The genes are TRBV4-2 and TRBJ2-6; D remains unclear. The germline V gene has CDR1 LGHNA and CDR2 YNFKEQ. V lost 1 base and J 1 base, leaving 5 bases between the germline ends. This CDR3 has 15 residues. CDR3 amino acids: CASSQGHSGANVLTF. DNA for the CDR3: TGTGCCAGCAGCCAAGGGCATTCTGGGGCCAACGTCCTGACTTTC.